This TCR beta chain was sequenced for a study of T cells after yellow fever vaccination. Study results and caveats: Any FACS-sorted repertoire could hold abundant clonotypes that contaminate it from the bulk population. Most primary-vaccination clones reappeared after the booster (around 95% CD4, approximately 88% CD8).

In this sample, this clonotype turned up a few times. No antigen is known for it. The germline gives CDR1 MRHNA, CDR2 SNTAGT. The CDR3 is 14 residues long. Between the trimmed V and J ends, which lost 8 bases and 5 bases, there was a span of 19 bases. MiXCR, applied by TCRdb to the 5' RACE reads, yields one record per CDR3 protein. The top ten clones hold around 20% of a sample with about 350,000 distinct CDR3 sequences, 11% of them seen once. The chain employs TRBV6-4 and TRBJ2-7; TRBD1 or TRBD2 may be the D gene (5 bases each). This specimen consisted of PBMCs, obtained on the day of the first yellow fever vaccination. The TCR sequence derives from a man aged 18 to 30 who received the YFV17D yellow fever vaccine. The CDR3 here is CASPTRERKDEQYV. CDR3 sequence (DNA): TGTGCCAGCCCGACCAGGGAGAGAAAGGACGAGCAGTACGTC.